This TCR beta chain was recorded in a study of PD-1 blockade in classical Hodgkin lymphoma. Overall study findings and caveats: TCR diversity rose significantly by C4D1 in CD4+ but not CD8+ cells. The authors have not defined what causes the repertoire differences, possibly disease activity or prior therapy.

Sequencing used immunoSEQ multiplex PCR; TCRdb keeps in-frame clones, though not all of them. In the table there are 25,000 to 35,000 clones, approximately 78% of which are singletons. For this clone: The target antigen is unknown.

Germline CDR1 is SSHAT and CDR2 is FNYEAQ (reference sequence). CDR3 length: 13 residues. V lost 2 bases to trimming and J lost 5 bases, with 7 bases between them. As for time point: cycle 4 day 1 (C4D1), after 5 to 7 weeks of nivolumab. Every patient was affected by relapse after autologous stem cell transplantation, while exposure to brentuximab vedotin was not uniform. Magnetic depletion of unwanted cells isolated CD4+ T cells from thawed PBMCs. Responses achieved at best were complete response, partial response or progressive disease. The clonotype originates from a human donor with classical Hodgkin lymphoma. This rearrangement joins TRBV7-7 to TRBJ2-1; D ambiguous. The sequences come from CD4+ T cells from blood, collected before the fourth cycle of nivolumab. The CDR3 reads CASSLNTNNEQFF. The CDR3 DNA sequence: TGTGCCAGCAGCTTAAACACGAACAATGAGCAGTTCTTC.